This T cell receptor beta chain was obtained from a study of cytomegalovirus exposure and HLA in healthy donors. General study findings and limits: The listing of roughly 160 TCR beta chains classed them as cytomegalovirus-associated.

The method was immunoSEQ multiplex PCR; TCRdb's version includes in-frame clones alone and lacks a portion of them. The data hold some 170,000 clones, with just under 90% observed a single time. The donors were in the approximately 130-subject validation cohort, distinct from the 666-subject first cohort. Trimming stripped 5 bases from V and 4 bases from J, with 5 bases between. Looked up from germline, CDR1 is MNHNS and CDR2 is SASEGT. The CDR3 sequence is 11 residues long. For this clone: Its antigen is currently unknown.

The chain couples TRBV6-1 to TRBJ1-2; no firm D call. The sequencing input was PBMCs. The sequence was obtained from a young woman in good health and CMV-seropositive. CDR3 loop: CASSSSYGYTF. The DNA of the CDR3 is TGTGCCAGCAGTTCATCCTATGGCTACACCTTC.